This TCR beta chain was recorded in a study of T-cell memory formation after mild COVID-19. Overall study results and limits: Clones that contracted clustered mainly in CM and EM if CD4+ and in EMRA if CD8+. Among clones contracting day 15 to 85, CD4/CD8 was balanced, whereas later expanders leaned CD4+.

Germline V gene lookup returns CDR1 SGHAT and CDR2 FQNNGV. The length of the CDR3 is 13 residues. TCRdb reanalysed the 5' RACE reads using MiXCR and keeps one entry per CDR3 protein. The table lists a few hundred thousand distinct CDR3 sequences, 15% to 20% of them singletons. In this sample, this clonotype turned up many times. Antigen specificity is unknown. An end of the junction does not agree with germline; a read error may underlie this. Sequenced material: PBMCs or a T cell subset sorted from them (not recorded which). V gene TRBV11-2 combines with J gene TRBJ2-1; no firm D call. This clonotype was sampled from a man younger than 35 who had mild COVID-19 (a few samples of this study predate the infection). Cell type and time point are not known. CDR3 residues: CASSILAINEQFF. The CDR3 nucleotides read TGTGCCAGCAGCATTTTAGCTATCAATGAACAGTTCTTC.